The rows below give T cell receptor beta chains drawn from one sample of a study of cytomegalovirus exposure and HLA in healthy donors. The assay was immunoSEQ multiplex PCR, and TCRdb's table has in-frame clones only and misses some. Of 150,000 to 200,000 clones listed, 80% are singletons. Sequencing used PBMCs. All receptors come from a man younger than 35 in good health and CMV-seropositive. Each CDR3 is given with its conserved first and last residue. Fields, in order: D gene, clone size, V gene, J gene, CDR3 DNA, CDR3 protein. The D gene is left open where the match is weak. Clone size is not always given. Where it is, it says once, few, many or a class for expanded clones.

d_gene: TRBD2; abundance: NA; v_gene: TRBV5-4; j_gene: TRBJ2-1; CDR3nt: TGTGCCAGCAGGTACGGGACTAGCGGGAGGGCCCCCCTTAATGAGCAGTTCTTC; CDR3aa: CASRYGTSGRAPLNEQFF
d_gene: TRBD2; abundance: once; v_gene: TRBV11-2; j_gene: TRBJ2-7; CDR3nt: TGTGCCAGCAGCTTACTAGCGGGAGGGCTTTACGAGCAGTACTTC; CDR3aa: CASSLLAGGLYEQYF
d_gene: TRBD1; abundance: NA; v_gene: TRBV29-1; j_gene: TRBJ1-6; CDR3nt: TGCAGCGTTGCGAGCTACGGACAGGGTAATTCACCCCTCCACTTT; CDR3aa: CSVASYGQGNSPLHF
d_gene: TRBD1; abundance: NA; v_gene: TRBV7-2; j_gene: TRBJ1-2; CDR3nt: TGTGCCAGCAGCCAATGGACAGGATCTAACTATGGCTACACCTTC; CDR3aa: CASSQWTGSNYGYTF
d_gene: TRBD1; abundance: NA; v_gene: TRBV4-1; j_gene: TRBJ1-4; CDR3nt: TGCGCCAGCAGCCAATCCGGGACAGGGGTCGAAAAACTGTTTTTT; CDR3aa: CASSQSGTGVEKLFF
d_gene: NA; abundance: NA; v_gene: TRBV19; j_gene: TRBJ1-1; CDR3nt: TGTGCCAGTAGTACCGCGACACTCGCGAGAAAGACTGAAGCTTTCTTT; CDR3aa: CASSTATLARKTEAFF
d_gene: TRBD2; abundance: NA; v_gene: TRBV5-4; j_gene: TRBJ2-1; CDR3nt: TGTGCCAGCAGCCCCCGGGGGGAGCCCTACAATGAGCAGTTCTTC; CDR3aa: CASSPRGEPYNEQFF
d_gene: NA; abundance: NA; v_gene: TRBV6-1; j_gene: TRBJ2-3; CDR3nt: TGTGCCAGCAGTGAAGGGGGGGATCGGACAGATACGCAGTATTTT; CDR3aa: CASSEGGDRTDTQYF
d_gene: TRBD2; abundance: NA; v_gene: TRBV7-9; j_gene: TRBJ2-7; CDR3nt: TGTGCCAGCAGCCCGGGGGGCTCCTACGAGCAGTACTTC; CDR3aa: CASSPGGSYEQYF
d_gene: TRBD2; abundance: NA; v_gene: TRBV5-5; j_gene: TRBJ2-7; CDR3nt: TGTGCCAGCAGCTTGGTCGGGGGGTTGAGCTCCTACGAGCAGTACTTC; CDR3aa: CASSLVGGLSSYEQYF
d_gene: NA; abundance: few; v_gene: TRBV28; j_gene: TRBJ1-3; CDR3nt: TGTGCCTCCACGGGAGGAAACACCATATATTTT; CDR3aa: CASTGGNTIYF
d_gene: NA; abundance: NA; v_gene: TRBV15; j_gene: TRBJ2-7; CDR3nt: TGTGCCACCAGCAGCCTCAGGGAAAAGGACGAGCAGTACTTC; CDR3aa: CATSSLREKDEQYF
d_gene: NA; abundance: NA; v_gene: TRBV19; j_gene: TRBJ1-1; CDR3nt: TGTGCCAGTAGTATACAGGGAGGAGGGACTGAAGCTTTCTTT; CDR3aa: CASSIQGGGTEAFF
d_gene: TRBD2; abundance: NA; v_gene: TRBV7-3; j_gene: TRBJ2-5; CDR3nt: TGTGCCAGCAGCTTAACAGGGGCGGGGGGGACCCAGTACTTC; CDR3aa: CASSLTGAGGTQYF
d_gene: NA; abundance: NA; v_gene: TRBV10-2; j_gene: TRBJ2-7; CDR3nt: TGCGCCAGCAGTGAGTTCAGGGGTGGCGAGCAGTACTTC; CDR3aa: CASSEFRGGEQYF
d_gene: TRBD2; abundance: NA; v_gene: TRBV5-1; j_gene: TRBJ2-7; CDR3nt: TGCGCCAGCAGCTTGGAGCTAGCGGGTAGCGAGCAGTACTTC; CDR3aa: CASSLELAGSEQYF
d_gene: TRBD1; abundance: NA; v_gene: TRBV18; j_gene: TRBJ2-3; CDR3nt: TGTGCCAGCTCAATTCTACCGGGACAGGGTCTCCCAGATACGCAGTATTTT; CDR3aa: CASSILPGQGLPDTQYF
d_gene: TRBD2; abundance: few; v_gene: TRBV12-5; j_gene: TRBJ2-3; CDR3nt: TGTGCTAGTGGGGAACCGGGACTAGACGACACAGATACGCAGTATTTT; CDR3aa: CASGEPGLDDTDTQYF
d_gene: TRBD1; abundance: NA; v_gene: TRBV5-1; j_gene: TRBJ2-1; CDR3nt: TGCGCCAGCAGCTTCCCGGGACAGCCTTCATTCAATGAGCAGTTCTTC; CDR3aa: CASSFPGQPSFNEQFF
d_gene: TRBD1; abundance: NA; v_gene: TRBV5-1; j_gene: TRBJ1-1; CDR3nt: TGCGCCAGCAGCTGGAGGGACAGGGTAACTGAAGCTTTCTTT; CDR3aa: CASSWRDRVTEAFF
d_gene: TRBD1; abundance: NA; v_gene: TRBV2; j_gene: TRBJ1-1; CDR3nt: TGTGCCAGCCACAGGGACAGCACTGAAGCTTTCTTT; CDR3aa: CASHRDSTEAFF
d_gene: NA; abundance: NA; v_gene: TRBV7-9; j_gene: TRBJ2-1; CDR3nt: TGTGCCAGCAGCTCGTACGACTATGGCTATGAGCAGTTCTTC; CDR3aa: CASSSYDYGYEQFF
d_gene: NA; abundance: once; v_gene: TRBV19; j_gene: TRBJ1-5; CDR3nt: TGTGCCAGTAGTATAGACAGGGGGCCCCAGCATTTT; CDR3aa: CASSIDRGPQHF
d_gene: NA; abundance: NA; v_gene: TRBV5-8; j_gene: TRBJ1-5; CDR3nt: TGTGCCAGCAGCTTGGCAGTTGCGGGATCGGATCAGCCCCAGCATTTT; CDR3aa: CASSLAVAGSDQPQHF
d_gene: TRBD1; abundance: NA; v_gene: TRBV18; j_gene: TRBJ1-1; CDR3nt: TGTGCCAGCTCACCGGGGACAGGGTTTACTGAAGCTTTCTTT; CDR3aa: CASSPGTGFTEAFF
d_gene: TRBD2; abundance: NA; v_gene: TRBV5-1; j_gene: TRBJ2-3; CDR3nt: TGCGCCAGCAGCCTCGGGACTAGCGGGTACACAGATACGCAGTATTTT; CDR3aa: CASSLGTSGYTDTQYF
d_gene: NA; abundance: NA; v_gene: TRBV5-8; j_gene: TRBJ1-2; CDR3nt: TGTGCCAGCGATCAGTTATACTATGGCTACACCTTC; CDR3aa: CASDQLYYGYTF
d_gene: NA; abundance: few; v_gene: TRBV10-3; j_gene: TRBJ2-7; CDR3nt: TGTGCCATCAGGAACAGGGAGGGGGCCTACGAGCAGTACTTC; CDR3aa: CAIRNREGAYEQYF
d_gene: NA; abundance: NA; v_gene: TRBV6-1; j_gene: TRBJ1-1; CDR3nt: TGTGCCAGCAGTGAATCTAGGGGAGGGGCTGAAGCTTTCTTT; CDR3aa: CASSESRGGAEAFF
d_gene: TRBD2; abundance: NA; v_gene: TRBV5-4; j_gene: TRBJ2-5; CDR3nt: TGTGCCAGCAGCCCGCGGGGCGGGGGGGCCGTGGAGACCCAGTACTTC; CDR3aa: CASSPRGGGAVETQYF
d_gene: TRBD1; abundance: NA; v_gene: TRBV2; j_gene: TRBJ1-4; CDR3nt: TGTGCCAGCAGCCCTACAGGGGGGGTTGGTGCAACTAATGAAAAACTGTTTTTT; CDR3aa: CASSPTGGVGATNEKLFF
d_gene: TRBD1; abundance: NA; v_gene: TRBV4-2; j_gene: TRBJ2-7; CDR3nt: TGTGCCAGCAGCCAAGATGGGACAGGGGGCTACGAGCAGTACTTC; CDR3aa: CASSQDGTGGYEQYF
d_gene: NA; abundance: NA; v_gene: TRBV4-3; j_gene: TRBJ2-1; CDR3nt: TGCGCCAGCAGCCAAGCACTAGGGAATGAGCAGTTCTTC; CDR3aa: CASSQALGNEQFF